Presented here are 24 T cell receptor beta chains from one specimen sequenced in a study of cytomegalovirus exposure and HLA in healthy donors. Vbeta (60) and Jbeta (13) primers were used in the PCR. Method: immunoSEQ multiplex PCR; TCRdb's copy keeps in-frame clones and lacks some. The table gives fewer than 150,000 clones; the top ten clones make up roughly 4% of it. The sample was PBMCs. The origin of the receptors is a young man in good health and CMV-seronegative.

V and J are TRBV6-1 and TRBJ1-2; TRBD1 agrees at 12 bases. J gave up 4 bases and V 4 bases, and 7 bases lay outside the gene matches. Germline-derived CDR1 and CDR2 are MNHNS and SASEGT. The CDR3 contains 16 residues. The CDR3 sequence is CASSGGTGGVGYGYTF. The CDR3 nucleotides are TGTGCCAGCAGTGGTGGGACAGGGGGCGTGGGCTATGGCTACACCTTC.

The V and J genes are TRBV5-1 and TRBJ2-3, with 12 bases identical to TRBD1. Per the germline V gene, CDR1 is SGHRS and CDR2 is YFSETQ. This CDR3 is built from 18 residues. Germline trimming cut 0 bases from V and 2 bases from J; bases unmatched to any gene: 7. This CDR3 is CASSLGDRGLKNTDTQYF. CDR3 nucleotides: TGCGCCAGCAGCTTGGGGGACAGGGGGCTTAAGAACACAGATACGCAGTATTTT.

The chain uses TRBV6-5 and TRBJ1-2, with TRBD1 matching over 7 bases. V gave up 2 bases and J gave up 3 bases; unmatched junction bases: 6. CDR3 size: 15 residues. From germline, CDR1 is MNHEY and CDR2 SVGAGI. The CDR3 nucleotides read TGTGCCAGCAGTTACACCCGGGACAGTTACTATGGCTACACCTTC. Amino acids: CASSYTRDSYYGYTF.

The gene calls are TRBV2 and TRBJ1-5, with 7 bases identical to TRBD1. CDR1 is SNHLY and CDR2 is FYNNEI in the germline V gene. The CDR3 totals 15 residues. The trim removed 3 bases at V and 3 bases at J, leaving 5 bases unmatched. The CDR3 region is CASSDYRGPNQPQHF. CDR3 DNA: TGTGCCAGCAGTGACTACAGGGGACCCAATCAGCCCCAGCATTTT.

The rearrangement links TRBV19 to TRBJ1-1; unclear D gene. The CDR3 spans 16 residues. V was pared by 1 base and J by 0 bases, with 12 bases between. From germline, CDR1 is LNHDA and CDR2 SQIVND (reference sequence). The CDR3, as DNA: TGTGCCAGTAGTATAGTCCTCCCAGACATGAACACTGAAGCTTTCTTT. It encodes CASSIVLPDMNTEAFF.

For the CDR3, the DNA is TGCGCCAGCAGGGGGGGGGAAGGCAAAAACATTCAGTACTTC. Protein: CASRGGEGKNIQYF. The chain uses TRBV4-1 and TRBJ2-4; 7 bases are a match to TRBD2. The CDR3 contains 14 residues. Germline V gives CDR1 MGHRA, CDR2 YSYEKL. The trim removed 6 bases at V and 3 bases at J, leaving 5 bases unmatched.

CDR3 DNA: TGTGCCAGCAGGCTTCGTGGGGCGGGGGGGGTGACCCAGTACTTC. Encoded protein: CASRLRGAGGVTQYF. The chain couples TRBV6-5 to TRBJ2-5, with TRBD2 identical over 9 bases. The V gene end was trimmed by 6 bases and the J gene end by 7 bases; junction bases not matched to a gene: 12. Germline values: CDR1 MNHEY, CDR2 SVGAGI. The CDR3 extends over 15 amino acids.

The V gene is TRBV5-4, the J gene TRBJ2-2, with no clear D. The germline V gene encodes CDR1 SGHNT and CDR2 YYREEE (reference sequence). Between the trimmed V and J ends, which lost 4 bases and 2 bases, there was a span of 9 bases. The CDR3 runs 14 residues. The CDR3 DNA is TGTGCCAGCAGCCCTGCAACTAACACCGGGGAGCTGTTTTTT. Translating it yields CASSPATNTGELFF.

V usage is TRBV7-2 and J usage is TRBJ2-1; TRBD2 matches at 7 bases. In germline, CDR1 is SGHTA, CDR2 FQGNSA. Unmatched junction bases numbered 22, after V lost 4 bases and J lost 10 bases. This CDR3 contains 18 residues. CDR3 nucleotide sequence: TGTGCCAGCAGCTCCCTATCCCTCGGGGAGGGCCTTGATTGGGAGCAGTTCTTC. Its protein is CASSSLSLGEGLDWEQFF.

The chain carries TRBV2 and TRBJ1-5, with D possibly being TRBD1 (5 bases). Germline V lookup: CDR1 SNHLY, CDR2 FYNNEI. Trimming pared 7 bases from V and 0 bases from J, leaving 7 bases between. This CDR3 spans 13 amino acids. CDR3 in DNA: TGTGCCAGCAAGGGGCTTAGCAATCAGCCCCAGCATTTT. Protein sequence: CASKGLSNQPQHF.

In nucleotides, the CDR3 is TGTGCCAGCAGCTTCTCTCCGGAGGTAGATCAGCCCCAGCATTTT. Protein product: CASSFSPEVDQPQHF. This chain joins TRBV5-6 and TRBJ1-5; no clear D. V was trimmed by 2 bases and J by 5 bases, leaving 14 bases between them. This CDR3 spans 15 amino acids. The V gene's germline CDR1 is SGHDT and CDR2 YYEEEE. The complete variable domain, with remaining parts taken from reference TRBV5-6 and TRBJ1-5, reads DAGVTQSPTHLIKTRGQQVTLRCSPKSGHDTVSWYQQALGQGPQFIFQYYEEEERQRGNFPDRFSGHQFPNYSSELNVNALLLGDSALYLCASSFSPEVDQPQHFGDGTRLSIL.

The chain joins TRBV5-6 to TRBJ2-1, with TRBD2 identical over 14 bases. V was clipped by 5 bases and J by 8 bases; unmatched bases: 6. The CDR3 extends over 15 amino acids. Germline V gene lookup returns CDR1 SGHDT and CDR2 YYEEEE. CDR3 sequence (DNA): TGTGCCAGCAGTCCGACTAGCGGGAGGGGACATGAGCAGTTCTTC. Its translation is CASSPTSGRGHEQFF.

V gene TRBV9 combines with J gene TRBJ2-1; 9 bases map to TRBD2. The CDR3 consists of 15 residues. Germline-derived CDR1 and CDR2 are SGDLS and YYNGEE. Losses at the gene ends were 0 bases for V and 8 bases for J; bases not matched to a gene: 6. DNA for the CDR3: TGTGCCAGCAGCGTAGGGGCGGGAGGGAATGATGAGCAGTTCTTC. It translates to CASSVGAGGNDEQFF.

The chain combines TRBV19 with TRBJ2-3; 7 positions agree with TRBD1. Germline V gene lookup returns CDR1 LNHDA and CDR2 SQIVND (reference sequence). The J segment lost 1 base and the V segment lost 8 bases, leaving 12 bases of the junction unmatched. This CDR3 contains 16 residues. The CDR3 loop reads CASSPGTAGGTDTQYF. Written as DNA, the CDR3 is TGTGCCAGTTCTCCCGGGACAGCAGGCGGCACAGATACGCAGTATTTT.

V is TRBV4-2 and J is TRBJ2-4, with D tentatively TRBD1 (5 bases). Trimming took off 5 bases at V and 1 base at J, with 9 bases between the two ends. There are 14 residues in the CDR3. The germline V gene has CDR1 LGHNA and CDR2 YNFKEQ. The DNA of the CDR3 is TGTGCCAGCAGCACGGACACCGCCAAAAACATTCAGTACTTC. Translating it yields CASSTDTAKNIQYF.

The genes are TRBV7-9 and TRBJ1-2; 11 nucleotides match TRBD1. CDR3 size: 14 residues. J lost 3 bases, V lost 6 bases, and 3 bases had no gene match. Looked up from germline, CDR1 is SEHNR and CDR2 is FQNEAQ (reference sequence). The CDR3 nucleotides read TGTGCCAGCAGTGGACAGGGGGCTTACTATGGCTACACCTTC. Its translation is CASSGQGAYYGYTF. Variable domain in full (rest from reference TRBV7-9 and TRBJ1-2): DTGVSQNPRHKITKRGQNVTFRCDPISEHNRLYWYRQTLGQGPEFLTYFQNEAQLEKSRLLSDRFSAERPKGSFSTLEIQRTEQGDSAMYLCASSGQGAYYGYTFGSGTRLTVV.

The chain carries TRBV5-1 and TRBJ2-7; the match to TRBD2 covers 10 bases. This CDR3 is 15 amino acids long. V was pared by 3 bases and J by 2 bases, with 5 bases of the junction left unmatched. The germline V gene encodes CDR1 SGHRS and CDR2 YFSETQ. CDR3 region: CASSWTSGVAYEQYF. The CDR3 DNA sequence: TGCGCCAGCAGCTGGACTAGCGGAGTAGCCTACGAGCAGTACTTC.

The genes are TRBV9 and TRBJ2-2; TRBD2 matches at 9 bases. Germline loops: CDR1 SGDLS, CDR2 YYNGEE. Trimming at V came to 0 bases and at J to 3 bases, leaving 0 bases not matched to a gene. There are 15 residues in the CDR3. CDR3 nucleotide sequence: TGTGCCAGCAGCGTAGTAGCGGGGGACACCGGGGAGCTGTTTTTT. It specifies CASSVVAGDTGELFF.

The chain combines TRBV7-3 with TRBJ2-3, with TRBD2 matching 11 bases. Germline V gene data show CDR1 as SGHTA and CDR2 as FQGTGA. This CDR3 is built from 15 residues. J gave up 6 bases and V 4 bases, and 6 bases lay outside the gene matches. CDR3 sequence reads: CASSSSGGPLDTQYF. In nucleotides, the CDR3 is TGTGCCAGCAGCTCTAGCGGGGGGCCGTTGGATACGCAGTATTTT. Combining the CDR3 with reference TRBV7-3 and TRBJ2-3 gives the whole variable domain GAGVSQTPSNKVTEKGKYVELRCDPISGHTALYWYRQSLGQGPEFLIYFQGTGAADDSGLPNDRFFAVRPEGSVSTLKIQRTERGDSAVYLCASSSSGGPLDTQYFGPGTRLTVL.

The CDR3 region has the DNA TGCGCCAGCAGTGAGAGCCGGCGGGTAGGGACAGGGTCGGATTATGAGCAGTTCTTC. Translating gives CASSESRRVGTGSDYEQFF. The chain has TRBV10-2 and TRBJ2-1; TRBD1 matches at 9 bases. Germline V lookup: CDR1 WSHSY, CDR2 SAAADI. The CDR3 consists of 19 residues. V lost 2 bases to trimming and J lost 8 bases; unmatched junction nucleotides: 19.

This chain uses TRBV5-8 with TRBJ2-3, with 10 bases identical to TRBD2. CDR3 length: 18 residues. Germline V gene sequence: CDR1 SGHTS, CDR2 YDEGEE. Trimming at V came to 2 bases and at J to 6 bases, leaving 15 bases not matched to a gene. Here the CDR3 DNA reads TGTGCCAGCAGCTTAGTTCCCTTAGCGGGAGGTGGGCGCGATACGCAGTATTTT. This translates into CASSLVPLAGGGRDTQYF.

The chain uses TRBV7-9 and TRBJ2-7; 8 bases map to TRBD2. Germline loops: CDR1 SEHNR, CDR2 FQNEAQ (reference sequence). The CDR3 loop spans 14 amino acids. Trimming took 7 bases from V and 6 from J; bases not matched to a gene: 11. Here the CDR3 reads CASTHQREKGEQYF. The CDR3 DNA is TGTGCCAGCACCCATCAGCGGGAGAAGGGCGAGCAGTACTTC.

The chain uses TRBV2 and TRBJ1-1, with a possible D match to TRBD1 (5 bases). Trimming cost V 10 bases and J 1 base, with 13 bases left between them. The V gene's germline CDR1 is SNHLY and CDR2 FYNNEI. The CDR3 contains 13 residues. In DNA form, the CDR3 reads TGTGCCACCGCGTGGCAGGGGAACACTGAAGCTTTCTTT. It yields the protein CATAWQGNTEAFF.

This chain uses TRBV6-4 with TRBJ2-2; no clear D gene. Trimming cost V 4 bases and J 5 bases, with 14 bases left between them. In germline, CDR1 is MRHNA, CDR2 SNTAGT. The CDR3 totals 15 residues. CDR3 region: CASSGSPLGTGELFF. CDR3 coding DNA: TGTGCCAGCAGTGGTTCCCCCCTCGGGACCGGGGAGCTGTTTTTT.